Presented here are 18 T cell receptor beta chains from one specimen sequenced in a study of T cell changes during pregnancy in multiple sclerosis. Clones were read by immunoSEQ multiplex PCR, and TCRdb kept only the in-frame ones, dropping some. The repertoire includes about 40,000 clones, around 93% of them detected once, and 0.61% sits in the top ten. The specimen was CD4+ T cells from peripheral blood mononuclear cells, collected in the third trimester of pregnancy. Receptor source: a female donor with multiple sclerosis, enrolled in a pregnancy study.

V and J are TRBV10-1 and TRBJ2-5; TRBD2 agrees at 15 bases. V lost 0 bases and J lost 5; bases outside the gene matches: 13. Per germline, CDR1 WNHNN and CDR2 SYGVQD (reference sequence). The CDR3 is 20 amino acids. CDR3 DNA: TGCGCCAGCAGTGAGTCGGGGACTAGCGGGGGGCCTACAAGAATCGAGACCCAGTACTTC. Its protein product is CASSESGTSGGPTRIETQYF.

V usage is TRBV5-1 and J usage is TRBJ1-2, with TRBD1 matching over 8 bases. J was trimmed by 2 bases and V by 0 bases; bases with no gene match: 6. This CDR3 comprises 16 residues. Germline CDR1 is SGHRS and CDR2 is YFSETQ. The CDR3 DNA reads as TGCGCCAGCAGCTTGGCCGGGACAGGCATCAACTATGGCTACACCTTC. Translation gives CASSLAGTGINYGYTF.

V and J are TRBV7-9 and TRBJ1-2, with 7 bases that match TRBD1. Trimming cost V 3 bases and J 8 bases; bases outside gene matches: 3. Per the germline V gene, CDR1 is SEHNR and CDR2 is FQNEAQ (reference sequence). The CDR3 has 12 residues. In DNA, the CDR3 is TGTGCCAGCAGCTTCACAGGGGTAGGCTACACCTTC. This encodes CASSFTGVGYTF. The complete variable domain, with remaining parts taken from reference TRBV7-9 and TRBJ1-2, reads DTGVSQNPRHKITKRGQNVTFRCDPISEHNRLYWYRQTLGQGPEFLTYFQNEAQLEKSRLLSDRFSAERPKGSFSTLEIQRTEQGDSAMYLCASSFTGVGYTFGSGTRLTVV.

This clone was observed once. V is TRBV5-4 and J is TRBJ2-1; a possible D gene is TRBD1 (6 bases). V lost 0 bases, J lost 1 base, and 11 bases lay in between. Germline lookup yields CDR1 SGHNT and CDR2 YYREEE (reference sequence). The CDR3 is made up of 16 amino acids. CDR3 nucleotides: TGTGCCAGCAGCTTGGATCCAGGGGTGTCCTACAATGAGCAGTTCTTC. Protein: CASSLDPGVSYNEQFF.

The CDR3 is CASSSRGDRVSPEAFF. The CDR3 nucleotides read TGTGCCAGCAGCTCACGGGGGGACAGGGTATCTCCTGAAGCTTTCTTT. The chain has TRBV7-8 and TRBJ1-1, with TRBD1 identical over 9 bases. V gave up 4 bases and J gave up 6 bases; unmatched junction bases: 12. CDR3 length equals 16 residues. Germline loops: CDR1 SGHVS, CDR2 FQNEAQ.

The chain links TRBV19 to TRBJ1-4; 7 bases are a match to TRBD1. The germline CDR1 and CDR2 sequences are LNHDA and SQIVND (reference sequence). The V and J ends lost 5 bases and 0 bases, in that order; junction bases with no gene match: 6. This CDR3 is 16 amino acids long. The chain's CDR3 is CASSPRTGATNEKLFF. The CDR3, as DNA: TGTGCCAGTAGTCCTCGGACAGGAGCAACTAATGAAAAACTGTTTTTT.

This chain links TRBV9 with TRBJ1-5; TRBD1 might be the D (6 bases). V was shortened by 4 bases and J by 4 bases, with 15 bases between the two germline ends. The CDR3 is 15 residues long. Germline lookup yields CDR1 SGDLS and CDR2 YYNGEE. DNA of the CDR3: TGTGCCAGCAGCATATCGGGGGGGGCGAATCAGCCCCAGCATTTT. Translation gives CASSISGGANQPQHF.

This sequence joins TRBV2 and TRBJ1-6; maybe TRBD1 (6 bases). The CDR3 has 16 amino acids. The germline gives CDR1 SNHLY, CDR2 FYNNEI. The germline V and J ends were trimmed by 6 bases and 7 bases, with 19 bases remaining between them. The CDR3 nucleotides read TGTGCCAGCAGCCTACAGGGACCGAAACTAAATTCACCCCTCCACTTT. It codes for CASSLQGPKLNSPLHF.

The chain's CDR3 is CASSSPLAKTQYF. CDR3 in DNA: TGTGCCAGCAGTTCCCCTTTGGCCAAGACCCAGTACTTC. This chain connects TRBV6-5 to TRBJ2-5; D is unclear. The CDR3 extends over 13 amino acids. V lost 4 bases and J lost 6, with 12 bases in between. Germline assignment: CDR1 MNHEY and CDR2 SVGAGI.

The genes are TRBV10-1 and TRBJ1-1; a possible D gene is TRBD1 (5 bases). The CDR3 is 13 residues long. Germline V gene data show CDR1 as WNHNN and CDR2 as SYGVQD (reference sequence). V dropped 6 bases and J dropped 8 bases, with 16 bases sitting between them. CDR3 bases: TGCGCCAGCAGCCCAGGGTCCAACAGAGAAGCTTTCTTT. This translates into CASSPGSNREAFF.

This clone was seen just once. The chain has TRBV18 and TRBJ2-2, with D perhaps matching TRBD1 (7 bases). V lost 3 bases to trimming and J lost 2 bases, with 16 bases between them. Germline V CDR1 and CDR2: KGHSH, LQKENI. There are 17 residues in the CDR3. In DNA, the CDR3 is TGTGCCAGCTCACCTGACGGAGGGACAGCCAACACCGGGGAGCTGTTTTTT. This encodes CASSPDGGTANTGELFF.

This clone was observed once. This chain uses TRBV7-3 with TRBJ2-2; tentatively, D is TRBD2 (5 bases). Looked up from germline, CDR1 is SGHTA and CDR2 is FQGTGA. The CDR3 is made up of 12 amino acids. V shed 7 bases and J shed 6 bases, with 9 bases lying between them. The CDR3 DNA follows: TGTGCCAGCACCCGGGGATCCGGGGAGCTGTTTTTT. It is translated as CASTRGSGELFF.

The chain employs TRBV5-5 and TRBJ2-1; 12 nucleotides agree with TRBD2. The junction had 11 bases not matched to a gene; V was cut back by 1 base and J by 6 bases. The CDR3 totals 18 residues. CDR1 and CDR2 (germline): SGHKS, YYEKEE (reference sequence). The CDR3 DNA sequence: TGTGCCAGCAGCTTGTTTACGACTAGCGGGAGTTCACCCAATGAGCAGTTCTTC. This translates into CASSLFTTSGSSPNEQFF.

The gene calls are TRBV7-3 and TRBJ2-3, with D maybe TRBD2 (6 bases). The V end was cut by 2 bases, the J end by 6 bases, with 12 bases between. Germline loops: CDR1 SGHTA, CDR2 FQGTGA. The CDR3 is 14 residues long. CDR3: CASSLLTREDTQYF. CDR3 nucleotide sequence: TGTGCCAGCAGCTTATTGACCCGGGAGGATACGCAGTATTTT. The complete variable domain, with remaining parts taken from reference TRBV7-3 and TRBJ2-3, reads GAGVSQTPSNKVTEKGKYVELRCDPISGHTALYWYRQSLGQGPEFLIYFQGTGAADDSGLPNDRFFAVRPEGSVSTLKIQRTERGDSAVYLCASSLLTREDTQYFGPGTRLTVL.

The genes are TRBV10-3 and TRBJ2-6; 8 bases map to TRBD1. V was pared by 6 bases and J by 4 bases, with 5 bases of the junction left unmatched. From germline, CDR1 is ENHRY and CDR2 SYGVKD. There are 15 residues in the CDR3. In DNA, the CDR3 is TGTGCCATCAGCCAGGGGGCCGGAGGGGCCAACGTCCTGACTTTC. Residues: CAISQGAGGANVLTF.

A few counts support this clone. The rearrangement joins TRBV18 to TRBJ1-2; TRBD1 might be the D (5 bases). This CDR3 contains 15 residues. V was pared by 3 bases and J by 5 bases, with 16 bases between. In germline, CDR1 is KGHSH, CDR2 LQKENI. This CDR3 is CASSPDGGVEYGYTF. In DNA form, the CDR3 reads TGTGCCAGCTCACCCGACGGAGGGGTAGAGTATGGCTACACCTTC.

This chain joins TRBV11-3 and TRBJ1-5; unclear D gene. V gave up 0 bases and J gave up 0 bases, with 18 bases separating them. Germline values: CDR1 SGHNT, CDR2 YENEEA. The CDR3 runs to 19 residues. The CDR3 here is CASSLERVPFIYSNQPQHF. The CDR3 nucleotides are TGTGCCAGCAGCTTAGAACGGGTCCCCTTTATTTATAGCAATCAGCCCCAGCATTTT.

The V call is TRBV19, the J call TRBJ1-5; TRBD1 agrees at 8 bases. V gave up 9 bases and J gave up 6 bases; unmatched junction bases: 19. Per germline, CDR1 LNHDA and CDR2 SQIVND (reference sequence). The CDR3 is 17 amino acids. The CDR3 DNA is TGTGCCAGCACCTTCTGGCAGGGGCAGGGGGCTGCTCAGCCCCAGCATTTT. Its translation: CASTFWQGQGAAQPQHF.